This TCR beta chain was recovered during a study of control samples from healthy donors and cancer patients. Trimming took off 3 bases at V and 5 bases at J, with 16 bases between the two ends. This CDR3 region has 15 residues. Germline-derived CDR1 and CDR2 are MDHEN and SYDVKM. Profiled with immunoSEQ multiplex PCR; TCRdb holds only in-frame clones, not every one. The table lists some 140,000 clones, 90% to 95% of them singletons. J is TRBJ1-1 and V is TRBV28; D is perhaps TRBD1 (6 bases). Specimen: blood. The sequence came from a man aged 35-49 years in good health. The CDR3 reads CASSFGGRRGTEAFF. The CDR3 region has the DNA TGTGCCAGCAGTTTTGGGGGGCGCCGTGGAACTGAAGCTTTCTTT.